This T cell receptor beta chain is from a study of cytomegalovirus exposure and HLA in healthy donors. Points from the study as a whole: Among TCR beta chains, those listed as cytomegalovirus-associated numbered about 150.

Among the approximately 130 subjects of the validation cohort, separate from the approximately 670-subject first cohort, were the donors. CDR3 size: 15 residues. V was trimmed by 1 base and J by 0 bases, leaving 8 bases between them. Germline CDR1 is SGHVS and CDR2 is FNYEAQ. TCRdb keeps only in-frame clones here, not all; method: immunoSEQ multiplex PCR. The sample records some 140,000 clones, over 80% being singletons. Notes on this clone: Its antigen remains unidentified.

Sequenced: PBMCs. The genes are TRBV7-6 and TRBJ2-3; TRBD1 might be the D (5 bases). This clonotype was sampled from a woman aged 25 to 39 in good health and CMV-seropositive. The CDR3 DNA sequence: TGTGCCAGCAGCTTAGGGGGCTTTAGCACAGATACGCAGTATTTT. Amino acid sequence: CASSLGGFSTDTQYF.